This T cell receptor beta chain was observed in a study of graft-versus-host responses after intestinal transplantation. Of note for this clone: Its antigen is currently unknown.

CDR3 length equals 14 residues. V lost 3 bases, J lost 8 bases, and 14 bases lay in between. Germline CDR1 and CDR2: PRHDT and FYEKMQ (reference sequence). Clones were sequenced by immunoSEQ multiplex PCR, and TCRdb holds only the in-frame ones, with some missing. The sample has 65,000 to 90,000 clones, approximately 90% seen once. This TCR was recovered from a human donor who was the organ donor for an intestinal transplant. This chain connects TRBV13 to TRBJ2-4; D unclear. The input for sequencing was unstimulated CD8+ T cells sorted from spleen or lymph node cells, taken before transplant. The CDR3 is CASSFRLFRDIQYF. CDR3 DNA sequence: TGTGCCAGCAGCTTCCGACTCTTTCGGGACATTCAGTACTTC.